The TCR beta chain described here comes from a study of T-cell reconstitution after alpha-beta-depleted transplantation in children (TCRdb year 2016). For the study in its entirety: Using TCR repertoire profiling, the study followed T-cell immune reconstitution in a quantitative way in children after TCRalphabeta/CD19-depleted allogeneic hematopoietic cell transplantation.

The table lists this clonotype with a few counts. No antigen is known for it. No base quality information exists; no much larger clone differs at one position. The library was generated by PCR. Sequencing used an Illumina HiSeq 2500. TCR library preparation used molecular barcoding, with unique molecular identifiers applied to normalize quantification of the TCRbeta repertoire. The public sequencing data were trimmed at Q25 with fastp and processed into clonotypes with MiXCR by TCRdb, which kept only in-frame beta chains. CDR3 protein sequences are deduplicated, and each keeps its most common genes and DNA. For this sample the table gives 610,000 or so distinct CDR3 sequences, of which 27% were detected only once. The ten most abundant clones make up about a third of the sample. General conclusions and limits of the study: Over the following months the frequencies of hyperexpanded clones went down, and after one year T-cell counts and TCRbeta diversity were mostly credited to newly produced T cells. The apparently early alphabetaT-cell count recovery about two months after transplant was reportedly dependent on only several hundred rapidly expanded clones derived from non-depleted graft cells. In some patients, the high TCRbeta diversity seen at day 60 was put down to recipient T cells and intrathymic progenitors that had survived conditioning.

The meaning of the sample's treatment or condition label: allogeneic hematopoietic cell transplantation with graft depleted of TCRalphabeta T cells and CD19 B cells. The children who served as transplant recipients had been given grafts of TCRalphabeta/CD19-depleted allogeneic hematopoietic cells. Here the sequenced sample was PBMCs, taken before TCRalphabeta/CD19-depleted stem cell transplant. The receptor's source is a boy in the first two years of life with Wiskott-Aldrich syndrome, due to receive a stem cell transplant.

The sequence in DNA is TGTGCCATCGGGGATTTTCCCGATCAGCCCCAGCATTTT. The translation is CAIGDFPDQPQHF. In this chain, TRBV10-3 is recombined with TRBJ1-5; there is no confident call for the D gene. For CDR1 and CDR2, the germline V gene lists ENHRY and SYGVKD. Including the terminal cysteine and phenylalanine, the CDR3 comprises 13 residues. Only the CDR3 DNA stays, 39 bases, in frame from base 1. V gives up 8 bases and J gives up 5 bases, and the segment between their germline ends measures 13 bases.